The 18 T cell receptor beta chains reported below all come from one sample, sequenced in a study of CD8 T cells in Susac syndrome. Random-hexamer reverse transcription was applied to roughly 0.45 to 1 ug RNA. Using its own MiXCR run on the immunoSEQ multiplex PCR reads, TCRdb lists one record per CDR3 protein. This sample yields more than 80,000 distinct CDR3 sequences, of which roughly 95% are seen a single time; about 0.41% belongs to the top ten. The sample consisted of CD8+ T cells from PBMCs. The receptors here all came from a human donor with Susac syndrome.

CDR3 coding DNA: TGTGCTAGTGGGTGGGACAGCCTGTACCAAGAGACCCAGTACTTC. Residues: CASGWDSLYQETQYF. V and J are TRBV12-5 and TRBJ2-5, with 7 bases aligning to TRBD1. Germline assignment: CDR1 LGHNT and CDR2 FRNRAP. The CDR3 is 15 residues long. The J segment lost 0 bases and the V segment lost 6 bases, leaving 7 bases of the junction unmatched. The whole variable domain, remainder taken from reference TRBV12-5 and TRBJ2-5, is DARVTQTPRHKVTEMGQEVTMRCQPILGHNTVFWYRQTMMQGLELLAYFRNRAPLDDSGMPKDRFSAEMPDATLATLKIQPSEPRDSAVYFCASGWDSLYQETQYFGPGTRLLVL.

The V call is TRBV4-3, the J call TRBJ2-7, with D possibly matching TRBD2 (6 bases). Trimming pared 0 bases from V and 4 bases from J, leaving 13 bases between. The CDR3 runs 15 residues. CDR1 and CDR2 (germline): LGHNA, YSLEER. The CDR3 DNA is TGCGCCAGCAGCCAAGACTCCGGGACTCAATACGAGCAGTACTTC. It encodes CASSQDSGTQYEQYF.

The V gene is TRBV7-9, the J gene TRBJ1-3; 7 bases map to TRBD1. Germline V gives CDR1 SEHNR, CDR2 FQNEAQ (reference sequence). The V and J ends lost 8 bases and 2 bases, in that order; junction bases with no gene match: 6. The CDR3 contains 14 residues. CDR3 region: CASARDSPGNTIYF. In DNA, the CDR3 is TGTGCCAGCGCCCGGGACAGCCCTGGAAACACCATATATTTT.

DNA for the CDR3: TGCGCCAGCAGCAACCCCGTCTCGGTGGGCACTGAAGCTTTCTTT. Translation: CASSNPVSVGTEAFF. The chain uses TRBV5-1 and TRBJ1-1; the D is unclear. Trimming took 4 bases from V and 4 from J, leaving 17 bases between them. Germline CDR1 is SGHRS and CDR2 is YFSETQ. This CDR3 spans 15 amino acids.

The CDR3 bases are TGCGCCAGCAGCCAAGGGGTGGCTCGCACAGATACGCAGTATTTT. Its translation is CASSQGVARTDTQYF. This chain uses TRBV4-3 with TRBJ2-3; D is ambiguous. CDR1 LGHNA and CDR2 YSLEER come from the germline V gene. The CDR3 extends over 15 amino acids. Trimming removed 1 base from V and 1 base from J, with 9 bases in between.

The chain combines TRBV9 with TRBJ1-5; unclear D gene. In germline, CDR1 is SGDLS, CDR2 YYNGEE. V lost 0 bases and J 9 bases, leaving 10 bases between the germline ends. The CDR3 consists of 13 residues. The CDR3 is CASSVGGSGPQHF. The CDR3 nucleotides read TGTGCCAGCAGCGTAGGGGGTAGCGGGCCCCAGCATTTT.

The sample holds one count of this clonotype. The V gene is TRBV11-3, the J gene TRBJ1-2; D unresolved. V was trimmed by 0 bases and J by 7 bases, leaving 6 bases between them. The germline gives CDR1 SGHNT, CDR2 YENEEA. This CDR3 has 12 residues. CDR3 DNA sequence: TGTGCCAGCAGCTTAGACGGGAGTGGCTACACCTTC. This gives the protein CASSLDGSGYTF.

The V and J genes are TRBV9 and TRBJ2-3; 7 bases agree with TRBD1. The germline CDR1 and CDR2 sequences are SGDLS and YYNGEE. The V and J ends lost 0 bases and 4 bases, in that order; junction bases with no gene match: 8. The CDR3 loop spans 16 amino acids. DNA of the CDR3: TGTGCCAGCAGCGTAGAACAGGGGACAACCGCAGATACGCAGTATTTT. It translates to CASSVEQGTTADTQYF. The entire variable domain, with the rest obtained from reference TRBV9 and TRBJ2-3, is as follows: DSGVTQTPKHLITATGQRVTLRCSPRSGDLSVYWYQQSLDQGLQFLIQYYNGEERAKGNILERFSAQQFPDLHSELNLSSLELGDSALYFCASSVEQGTTADTQYFGPGTRLTVL.

The chain links TRBV20-1 to TRBJ2-1; 10 bases line up with TRBD2. The CDR3 has 14 amino acids. The V gene's germline CDR1 is DFQATT and CDR2 SNEGSKA (reference sequence). The V segment lost 1 base and the J segment 4 bases; nucleotides outside the gene matches: 1. In DNA, the CDR3 is TGCAGTGCTAGAGTTAGCGGGAGGTACAATGAGCAGTTCTTC. This encodes CSARVSGRYNEQFF.

The chain uses TRBV11-2 and TRBJ2-7; D gene uncertain. The CDR3 sequence is 13 residues long. CDR1 and CDR2 (germline): SGHAT, FQNNGV. Trimming took off 3 bases at V and 7 bases at J, with 13 bases between the two ends. The CDR3 here is CASSFSPDLEQYF. In nucleotides, the CDR3 is TGTGCCAGCAGCTTCAGTCCTGATTTGGAGCAGTACTTC.

The chain uses TRBV7-9 and TRBJ1-1; D ambiguous. The CDR3 has 13 residues. Germline V gene lookup returns CDR1 SEHNR and CDR2 FQNEAQ (reference sequence). Trimming shortened V by 3 bases and J by 1 base, and 6 bases separated the two germline ends. Written as DNA, the CDR3 is TGTGCCAGCAGCTTTCAAGAGAACACTGAAGCTTTCTTT. It translates to CASSFQENTEAFF.

The chain joins TRBV27 to TRBJ2-2; D unclear. Trimming shortened V by 0 bases and J by 6 bases, and 8 bases separated the two germline ends. From germline, CDR1 is MNHEY and CDR2 SMNVEV (reference sequence). The CDR3 is 14 amino acids. This CDR3 reads CASSLSITPGELFF. CDR3 DNA sequence: TGTGCCAGCAGTTTATCGATCACTCCCGGGGAGCTGTTTTTT.

This rearrangement joins TRBV12-3 or TRBV12-4 to TRBJ1-2; 10 nucleotides line up with TRBD1. The CDR3 length is 14 residues. Trimming cost V 8 bases and J 3 bases; bases outside gene matches: 6. CDR3 sequence reads: CASHGGTGDYGYTF. The CDR3 nucleotides are TGTGCCAGCCACGGAGGGACAGGGGACTATGGCTACACCTTC.

The rearrangement joins TRBV29-1 to TRBJ2-1, with a weak D call TRBD1 (8 bases). CDR1 and CDR2 from the germline V gene are SQVTM and ANQGSEA. With 6 bases removed from V and 4 bases from J, the gap between germline ends came to 13 bases. CDR3 length: 13 amino acids. This CDR3 reads CSVAGQDYNEQFF. The CDR3 DNA reads as TGCAGCGTAGCGGGACAGGATTACAATGAGCAGTTCTTC.

The V gene is TRBV6-2 or TRBV6-3, the J gene TRBJ2-7; possibly TRBD1 or TRBD2 for D (5 bases each). CDR1 is MNHEY and CDR2 is SVGEGT in the germline V gene. Trimming removed 0 bases from V and 0 bases from J, with 15 bases in between. The CDR3 extends over 17 amino acids. The CDR3 nucleotides are TGTGCCAGCAGTTACTCGTTACAGGAGGATAACTCCTACGAGCAGTACTTC. It yields the protein CASSYSLQEDNSYEQYF.

This rearrangement joins TRBV5-1 to TRBJ1-6; 7 nucleotides match TRBD1. Germline CDR1 reads SGHRS; CDR2 reads YFSETQ. This CDR3 region has 14 residues. The V gene end was trimmed by 4 bases and the J gene end by 9 bases; junction bases not matched to a gene: 7. The CDR3: CASSPRQGGSPLHF. The CDR3 DNA reads as TGCGCCAGCAGCCCGCGACAGGGTGGTTCACCCCTCCACTTT.

This chain connects TRBV27 to TRBJ1-2; D not certain. The ends were cut back, 5 bases at V and 4 bases at J, with 14 bases in the middle. Germline CDR1 MNHEY, CDR2 SMNVEV (reference sequence). There are 14 residues in the CDR3. CDR3 coding DNA: TGTGCCAGCAGTCCGTCCTCGACCCTCTATGGCTACACCTTC. It translates to CASSPSSTLYGYTF.

CDR3 DNA sequence: TGTGCCAGCACGGGGCTGGCCGGGGAGCTGTTTTTT. Its protein product is CASTGLAGELFF. The V gene is TRBV27, the J gene TRBJ2-2; D possibly uses TRBD1 or TRBD2 (5 bases each). The V end was cut by 7 bases, the J end by 6 bases, with 9 bases between. This CDR3 is built from 12 residues. Per germline, CDR1 MNHEY and CDR2 SMNVEV (reference sequence).